This note documents a single T cell receptor beta chain sequence. The data derive from a study of cytomegalovirus exposure and HLA in healthy donors. For the study at large: An early data release held tens of millions of unique TCRs from HLA-typed donors.

The germline CDR1 and CDR2 sequences are MNHNS and SASEGT. The germline V and J ends were trimmed by 0 bases and 9 bases, with 5 bases remaining between them. This CDR3 has 11 residues. Amplification used 60 Vbeta primers and 13 Jbeta primers. Here immunoSEQ multiplex PCR was the method, and the copy in TCRdb shows in-frame clones only, minus some. The sample has 100,000 to 150,000 clones; 70% to 85% are singletons. The sample taken for sequencing was PBMCs. The clonotype was recovered from a woman aged 40-49 years in good health and CMV-seropositive. V gene TRBV6-1 combines with J gene TRBJ1-2; unclear D gene. The CDR3 spells CASSEARSYTF. The DNA of the CDR3 is TGTGCCAGCAGTGAAGCGAGAAGCTACACCTTC.